Listed below are T cell receptor beta chains from one sample, sequenced in a study of blood T cell repertoires in COVID-19. The method was immunoSEQ multiplex PCR; TCRdb's version includes in-frame clones alone and lacks a portion of them. The sample has over 85,000 clones, roughly 87% seen once; the top ten hold about 15%. Sequencing was done on a sample of peripheral blood. The receptors derive from a male donor with acute or convalescent COVID-19. Both conserved end residues are trimmed from each CDR3. Expanded clones are given a class, and other clones once, few, many or no size at all.

.	TRBV5-1	ASSNSGGPQETQY
.	TRBV5-1	ASSLGANTGELF
.	TRBV19	ASSIGGGTEAF
.	TRBV2	ASRDRYNEKLF
once	TRBV7-2	ASSLSGGGLYEQY
.	TRBV21-1	ASSKTDRRLNTEAF
.	TRBV7-9	ASSPPGQGPNTGELF
.	TRBV5-1	ASSLGGHSNQPQH
.	TRBV24-1	ATSATGSMNTEAF
.	TRBV6-6	ASSPGTGRNQPQH
.	TRBV3-1/TRBV3-2	ASSQDTTANQPQH
.	TRBV7-8	ASSVKAGGGTEAF
.	TRBV5-1	ASSAQVSGNTIY
.	TRBV28	ASNSGGAHTDTQY
once	TRBV7-6	ASSSGVDEKLF
.	TRBV6-5	ASSSTGLFDEKLF
.	TRBV6-5	ASISPRGGADTQY
.	TRBV3-1/TRBV3-2	ASSPEVSSGGLLGTGELF
.	TRBV29-1	SVGQGASETQY
.	TRBV19	ASSIAGPRGEKLF
.	TRBV9	ASSAITGAQGTEAF
.	TRBV7-9	ASSPGGYGYT
.	TRBV7-9	ASIWRGEQY
.	TRBV19	ASSRTGGDQPQH
.	TRBV19	ASSAGQGIGQPQH
.	TRBV28	ASSLSPLSGNTIY
.	TRBV7-2	ASSSRGPVDTQY
.	TRBV18	ASSRAGGDNEQF
.	TRBV30	AWNRQGSYNEQF
.	TRBV19	ASTENTEAF
.	TRBV29-1	SGGAGADEKLF
few	TRBV2	ASSGQGLRGTEAF
.	TRBV4-1	ASSSWGGLSYEQY
.	TRBV4-2	ASSQEASGGWSTDTQY
.	TRBV5-8	ASTAGGTDTQY
.	TRBV7-9	ASSLGGPMDEKLF
.	TRBV5-1	ASSSGQLQY
.	TRBV5-4	ASSLGTGNSYEQY
.	TRBV13	ASSYRPDGSYNEQF
.	TRBV5-6	ASSRPGQGNSPLH
.	TRBV5-1	ASNQGAGYGYT
.	TRBV7-2	ASSLRSGDGYT
.	TRBV18	ASSPLSSGGSSYEQY
.	TRBV24-1	ATSDSRGNYGYT
once	TRBV30	AWMQGINQPQH
once	TRBV11-2	ASRPRGGTPLH
.	TRBV6-1	ASSEGQGVGGYT
.	TRBV3-1/TRBV3-2	ASSLRDRRNTGELF
.	TRBV5-6	ASSWGASGAYNEQF
.	TRBV28	ATLQGRGYT
.	TRBV6-2/TRBV6-3	ASSPGLTYNSPLH
.	TRBV19	ASSIDRAGLNSNTEAF
.	TRBV9	ASSLLAGNEQF
.	TRBV27	ASSSLRGGQYEQF
.	TRBV6-5	ASSSGAGGNNEQF